This TCR beta chain came from a study of T cells after yellow fever vaccination. About the research overall: Preparation of fractions with low cell numbers was performed using SMART-Seq v4 Ultra Low Input.

Study-wide results and caveats: Once the booster was given, most primary-vaccination clones reappeared, at around 95% for CD4 and roughly 90% for CD8. Overlap between CD4 and CD8 compartments was detected for a small share of clonotypes.

From germline, CDR1 is SGHKS and CDR2 YYEKEE (reference sequence). The CDR3 runs 14 residues. V trimming: 1 base; J trimming: 1 base; junction bases outside the gene matches: 2. Generation of TCR cDNA used 5'RACE template switching (which added a universal primer site and UMIs). MiXCR was run by TCRdb on the 5' RACE reads, yielding one entry per CDR3 protein. The data show 300,000 to 400,000 distinct CDR3 sequences, more than 5.5% seen once. This clonotype was recorded many times. Antigen unknown. This clonotype originated in a man under 40 who received the YFV17D yellow fever vaccine. The chain couples TRBV5-5 to TRBJ2-7, with 7 bases that match TRBD2. The input for sequencing was PBMCs, taken 5 days after the yellow fever booster vaccination. The CDR3 bases are TGTGCCAGCAGCTTGTTGGGGGGGTCCTACGAGCAGTACTTC. Protein product: CASSLLGGSYEQYF.